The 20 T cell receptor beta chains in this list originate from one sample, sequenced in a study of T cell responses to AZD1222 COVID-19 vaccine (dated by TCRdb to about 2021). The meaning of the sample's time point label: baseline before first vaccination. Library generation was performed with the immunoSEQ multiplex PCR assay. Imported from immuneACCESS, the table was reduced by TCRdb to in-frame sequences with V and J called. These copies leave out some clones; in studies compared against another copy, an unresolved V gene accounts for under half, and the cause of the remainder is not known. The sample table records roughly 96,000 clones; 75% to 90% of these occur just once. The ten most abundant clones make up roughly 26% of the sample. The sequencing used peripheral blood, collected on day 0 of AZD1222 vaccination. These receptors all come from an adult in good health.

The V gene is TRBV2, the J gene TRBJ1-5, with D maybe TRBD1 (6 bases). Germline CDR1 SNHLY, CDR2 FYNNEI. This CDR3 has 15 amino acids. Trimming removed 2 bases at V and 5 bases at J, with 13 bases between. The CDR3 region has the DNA TGTGCCAGCAGTGAATCTGGGGGCGGTTATCAGCCCCAGCATTTT. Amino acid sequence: CASSESGGGYQPQHF. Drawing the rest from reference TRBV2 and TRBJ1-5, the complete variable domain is EPEVTQTPSHQVTQMGQEVILRCVPISNHLYFYWYRQILGQKVEFLVSFYNNEISEKSEIFDDQFSVERPDGSNFTLKIRSTKLEDSAMYFCASSESGGGYQPQHFGDGTRLSIL.

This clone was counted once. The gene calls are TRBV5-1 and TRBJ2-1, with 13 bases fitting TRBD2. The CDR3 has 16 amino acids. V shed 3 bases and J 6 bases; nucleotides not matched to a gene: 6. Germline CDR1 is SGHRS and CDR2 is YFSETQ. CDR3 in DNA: TGCGCCAGCAGCTATACCGGGACTAGCGGGACCAATGAGCAGTTCTTC. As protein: CASSYTGTSGTNEQFF.

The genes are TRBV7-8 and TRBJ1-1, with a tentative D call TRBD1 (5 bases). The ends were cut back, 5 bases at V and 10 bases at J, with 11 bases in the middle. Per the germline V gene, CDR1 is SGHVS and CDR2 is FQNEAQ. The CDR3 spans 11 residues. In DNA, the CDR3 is TGTGCCAGCAGCCCAGGGCCGGTAGCTTTCTTT. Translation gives CASSPGPVAFF.

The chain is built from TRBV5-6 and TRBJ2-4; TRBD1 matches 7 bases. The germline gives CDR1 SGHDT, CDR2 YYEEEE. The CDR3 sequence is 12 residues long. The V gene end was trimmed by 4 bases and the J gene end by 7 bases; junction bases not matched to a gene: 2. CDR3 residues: CASSTQGNIQYF. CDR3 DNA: TGTGCCAGCAGCACACAGGGGAACATTCAGTACTTC.

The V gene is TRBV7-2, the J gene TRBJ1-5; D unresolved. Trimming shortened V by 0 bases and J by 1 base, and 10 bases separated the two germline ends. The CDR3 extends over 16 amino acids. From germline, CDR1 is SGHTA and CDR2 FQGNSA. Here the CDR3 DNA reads TGTGCCAGCAGCTTAGCGCTTGTCTACAGCAATCAGCCCCAGCATTTT. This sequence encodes CASSLALVYSNQPQHF.

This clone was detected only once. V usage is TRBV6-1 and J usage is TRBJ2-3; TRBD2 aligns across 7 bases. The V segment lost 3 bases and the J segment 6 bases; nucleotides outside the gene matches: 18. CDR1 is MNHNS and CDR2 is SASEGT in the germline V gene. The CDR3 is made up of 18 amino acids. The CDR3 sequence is CASSDHRTLGGRVDTQYF. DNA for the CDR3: TGTGCCAGCAGTGACCACAGGACTCTGGGCGGGAGAGTGGATACGCAGTATTTT.

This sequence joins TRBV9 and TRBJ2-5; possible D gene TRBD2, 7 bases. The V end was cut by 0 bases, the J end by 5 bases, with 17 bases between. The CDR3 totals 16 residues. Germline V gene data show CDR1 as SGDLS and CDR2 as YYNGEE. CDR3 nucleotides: TGTGCCAGCAGCGTAGCCCACGGACTAGGGGGGGAGACCCAGTACTTC. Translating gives CASSVAHGLGGETQYF.

CDR3 protein: CAARKPQSTNEKLFF. The CDR3 DNA reads TGTGCCGCCCGAAAACCCCAGTCAACTAATGAAAAACTGTTTTTT. The V gene is TRBV21-1, the J gene TRBJ1-4; the table's D call, TRBD1, was not checked against the DNA. TRBV21-1 is marked as a pseudogene. This CDR3 contains 15 residues.

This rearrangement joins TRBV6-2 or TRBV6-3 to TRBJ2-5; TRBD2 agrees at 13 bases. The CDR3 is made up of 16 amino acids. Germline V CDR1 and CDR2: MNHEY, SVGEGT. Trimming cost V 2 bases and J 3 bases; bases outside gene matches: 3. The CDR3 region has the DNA TGTGCCAGCAGTTACCCCGGGACTAGCGGGGAAGAGACCCAGTACTTC. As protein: CASSYPGTSGEETQYF.

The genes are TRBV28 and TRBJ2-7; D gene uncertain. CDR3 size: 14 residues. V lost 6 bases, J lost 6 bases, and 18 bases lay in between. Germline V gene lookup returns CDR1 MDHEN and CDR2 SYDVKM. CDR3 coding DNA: TGTGCCAGCAGGGGTGGGGATGTGAAGGGCGAGCAGTACTTC. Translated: CASRGGDVKGEQYF.

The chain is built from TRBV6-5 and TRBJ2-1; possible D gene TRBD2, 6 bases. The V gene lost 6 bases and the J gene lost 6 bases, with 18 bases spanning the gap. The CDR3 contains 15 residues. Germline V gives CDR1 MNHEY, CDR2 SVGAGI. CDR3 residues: CASRNLGSQGNEQFF. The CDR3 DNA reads TGTGCCAGCAGAAACCTCGGGAGCCAGGGCAATGAGCAGTTCTTC.

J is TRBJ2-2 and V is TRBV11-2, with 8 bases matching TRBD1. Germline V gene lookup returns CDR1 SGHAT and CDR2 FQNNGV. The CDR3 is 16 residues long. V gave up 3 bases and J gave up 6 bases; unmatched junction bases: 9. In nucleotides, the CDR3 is TGTGCCAGCAGCTTGACAGGGGCGTTCGGGGCCGGGGAGCTGTTTTTT. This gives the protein CASSLTGAFGAGELFF.

CDR3 in DNA: TGTGCCAGCAGCCTCGGGACAAATCACGGGGAGCTGTTTTTT. Protein: CASSLGTNHGELFF. The genes are TRBV28 and TRBJ2-2; D is possibly TRBD1 (6 bases). The CDR3 is made up of 14 amino acids. The germline V gene encodes CDR1 MDHEN and CDR2 SYDVKM. V dropped 6 bases and J dropped 7 bases, with 15 bases sitting between them.

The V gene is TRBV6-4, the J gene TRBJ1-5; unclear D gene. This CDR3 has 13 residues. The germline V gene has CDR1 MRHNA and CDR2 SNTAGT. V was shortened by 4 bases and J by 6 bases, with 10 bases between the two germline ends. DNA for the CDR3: TGTGCCAGCAGTGCAGAAGAGGGTCAGCCCCAGCATTTT. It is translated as CASSAEEGQPQHF.

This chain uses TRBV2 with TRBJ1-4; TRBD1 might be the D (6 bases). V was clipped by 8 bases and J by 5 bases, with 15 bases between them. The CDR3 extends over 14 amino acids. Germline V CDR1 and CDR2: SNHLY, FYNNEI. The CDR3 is CASALGGWNEKLFF. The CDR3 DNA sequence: TGTGCCAGCGCCCTAGGGGGTTGGAATGAAAAACTGTTTTTT.

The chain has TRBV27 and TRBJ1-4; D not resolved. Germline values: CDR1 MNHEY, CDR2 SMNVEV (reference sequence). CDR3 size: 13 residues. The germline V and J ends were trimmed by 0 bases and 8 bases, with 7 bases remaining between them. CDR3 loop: CASSLSGQEKLFF. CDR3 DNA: TGTGCCAGCAGTTTATCAGGGCAGGAAAAACTGTTTTTT. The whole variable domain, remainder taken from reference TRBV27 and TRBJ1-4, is EAQVTQNPRYLITVTGKKLTVTCSQNMNHEYMSWYRQDPGLGLRQIYYSMNVEVTDKGDVPEGYKVSRKEKRNFPLILESPSPNQTSLYFCASSLSGQEKLFFGSGTQLSVL.

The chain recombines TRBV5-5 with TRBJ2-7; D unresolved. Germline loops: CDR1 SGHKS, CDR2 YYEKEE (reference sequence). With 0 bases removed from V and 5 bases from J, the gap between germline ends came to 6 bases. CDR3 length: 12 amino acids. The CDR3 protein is CASSLGRDEQYF. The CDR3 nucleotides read TGTGCCAGCAGCTTGGGACGGGACGAGCAGTACTTC.

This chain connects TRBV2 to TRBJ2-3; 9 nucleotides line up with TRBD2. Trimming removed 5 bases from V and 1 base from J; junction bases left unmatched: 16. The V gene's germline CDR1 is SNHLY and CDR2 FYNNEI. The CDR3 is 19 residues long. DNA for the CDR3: TGTGCCAGCAGTCGGCCTAGCGGGACGGGGGGATTCGGCACAGATACGCAGTATTTT. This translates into CASSRPSGTGGFGTDTQYF.

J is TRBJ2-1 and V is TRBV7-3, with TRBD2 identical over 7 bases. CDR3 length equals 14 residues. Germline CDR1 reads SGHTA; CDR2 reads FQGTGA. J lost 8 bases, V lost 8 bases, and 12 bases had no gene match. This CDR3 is CASGPPGLGDEQFF. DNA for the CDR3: TGTGCCAGCGGCCCCCCCGGACTAGGCGATGAGCAGTTCTTC.

CDR3 DNA: TGTGCCAGCAGTTCAATAGCGGTTCGGGAAAAACTGTTTTTT. Protein: CASSSIAVREKLFF. This sequence joins TRBV28 and TRBJ1-4; no firm D call. The CDR3 loop spans 14 amino acids. Germline V lookup: CDR1 MDHEN, CDR2 SYDVKM. Trimming removed 4 bases from V and 8 bases from J, with 14 bases in between. The full variable domain, in which reference TRBV28 and TRBJ1-4 provide the parts outside the CDR3, is DVKVTQSSRYLVKRTGEKVFLECVQDMDHENMFWYRQDPGLGLRLIYFSYDVKMKEKGDIPEGYSVSREKKERFSLILESASTNQTSMYLCASSSIAVREKLFFGSGTQLSVL.